This T cell receptor beta chain was retrieved from a study of PD-L1 blockade in urothelial cancer (dated by TCRdb to the late 2010s). Notes on the research overall: All patients started therapy in about 2014 and received atezolizumab 1,200 mg intravenously every 3 weeks. Durable clinical benefit was achieved by nine patients and was not achieved by 20 patients. A median of about 150,000 T cells and approximately 86,000 unique TCRs was obtained from blood samples, and a median clonality of roughly 0.082 was observed. Durable clinical benefit was defined as a progression-free survival longer than 6 months, and TCR features were additionally tested against progression-free survival and overall survival. The study, an exploratory multi-omic analysis, examined somatic, immune and clinical correlates of response to PD-L1 blockade with atezolizumab in urothelial cancer. TCR sequencing covered pretreatment tumor samples and matched, serially collected peripheral blood taken before and after atezolizumab treatment. Patients had an ECOG performance status of 0 or 1 and had received between 0 and 3 prior chemotherapy regimens. About nine tenths of the roughly 29 patients were males with bladder-origin urothelial cancer, and 18 of 29 reported a prior smoking history. Blood samples were analyzed at two time points: 3 weeks after treatment start (second dose) and 6 weeks after treatment start. Pretreatment blood TCR-seq was available for about 28 patients, at least one posttreatment blood collection was obtained for around 25 patients, and tumor TCR-seq was available for around 25 patients. In the same patients, whole exome sequencing and RNA sequencing of pretreatment tumors were performed in addition to TCR sequencing. The study at large found these results: Because the sample size was small (n ≈ 30) and many of the analyses were exploratory, the results are meant to be hypothesis-generating. A pretreatment peripheral blood TCR clonality below the median was linked to improved progression-free and overall survival. Greater expansion of tumor-associated TCR clones in peripheral blood 3 weeks after the start of treatment was observed in patients with durable benefit (n of about 20, p = 0.022).

The CDR3 holds 17 amino acids from the cysteine to the phenylalanine. Kept here is only the CDR3 DNA, which spans 51 bases and is read in frame from base 1. The germline V gene supplies CDR1 ENHRY and CDR2 SYGVKD. The V end gives up 0 bases and the J end 5 bases, leaving 12 bases in the junction not matched to a gene. Notes on this clone: Its antigen remains unidentified. No quality values exist for individual bases; no much larger clone is one base distant.

To estimate absolute template abundance from read counts, synthetic TCR analog templates were spiked into each PCR. The immunoSEQ assay was used to amplify TCRbeta CDR3 regions from genomic DNA with bias-controlled V and J gene primers. Sequencing of rearranged TCRbeta segments was performed at approximately 20X coverage. The study's own analysis went as follows. Sequencing errors were corrected by clustering, and CDR3s were annotated against IMGT so that V, D and J genes could be assigned. Out-of-frame and stop-codon sequences were excluded, and only productive TCRbeta rearrangements were used in downstream analyses. Clonality was calculated as one minus the Shannon entropy normalized by the log of the number of unique productive sequences. Fisher's exact test with Benjamini-Hochberg correction, using a cutoff of adjusted p below 0.01, was how clones that differed between time points or between blood and tumor were identified. What TCRdb holds here is the immuneACCESS table cut down to in-frame rearrangements. Part of the clones is not present; checked against another copy, under half of the missing clones reflect an unresolved V gene, and the others are unexplained. That table supplies the V and J calls and clone size; D and trimming were determined from the DNA. The sample contains about 130,000 clones, 86% of them found a single time. The top ten clonotypes cover 2% to 3% of the sample.

Read against the paper, the sample's time point label means: peripheral blood 6 weeks after treatment start. A cohort of more than 25 patients with locally advanced or metastatic urothelial carcinoma, treated at Memorial Sloan Kettering on a trial protocol, was included. Peripheral blood mononuclear cells were collected from each patient pretreatment and during treatment, giving between 1 and 8 total time points per patient. The Qiagen DNeasy Blood extraction kit was used to purify genomic DNA from total PBMCs and tumor samples. PBMCs were collected pretreatment and during treatment and were isolated and stored as previously described.

This sample comprised PBMCs, obtained around atezolizumab (anti-PD-L1) treatment. The TCR comes from a man aged 45-60 years with urothelial cancer. This sequence uses TRBV10-3 and TRBJ2-7; the central 8 bases match TRBD1. The nucleotide sequence reads TGTGCCATCAGTGAGTCCGGACCCTCAGGGGGCCGCAACGAGCAGTACTTC. The translation is CAISESGPSGGRNEQYF.